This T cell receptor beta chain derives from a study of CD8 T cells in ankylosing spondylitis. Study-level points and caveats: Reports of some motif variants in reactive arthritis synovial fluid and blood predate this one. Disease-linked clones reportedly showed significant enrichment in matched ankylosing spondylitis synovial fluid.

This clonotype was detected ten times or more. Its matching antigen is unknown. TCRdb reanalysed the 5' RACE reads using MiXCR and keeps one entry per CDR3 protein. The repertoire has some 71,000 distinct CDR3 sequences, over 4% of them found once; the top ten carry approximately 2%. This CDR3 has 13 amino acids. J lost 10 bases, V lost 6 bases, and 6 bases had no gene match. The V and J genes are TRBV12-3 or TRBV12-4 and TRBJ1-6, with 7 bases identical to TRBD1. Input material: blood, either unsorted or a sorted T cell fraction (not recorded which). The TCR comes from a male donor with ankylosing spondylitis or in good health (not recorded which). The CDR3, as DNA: TGTGCCAGCAGCCGAGACAGGGTCTCACCCCTCCACTTT. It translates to CASSRDRVSPLHF.